What follows are 7 T cell receptor beta chains derived from one specimen sequenced in a study of T cells expressing NK-cell markers (dated by TCRdb to about 2020). The library came from 5' RACE. Sequencing was performed on an Illumina HiSeq 2000. TCRdb reprocessed the reads; each CDR3 protein sequence makes one entry, and DNA is unavailable. This sample's records show fewer than 550,000 distinct CDR3 sequences. Of the sample, more than 1.4% falls within the top ten clones. Sequencing was carried out using blood T cells: a sorted CD56 or NKG2C T cell subset, CD4+ or CD8+ T cells, or bulk PBMC T cells (not recorded which). These receptors were taken from a woman aged 45 to 65 in good health. Donor details come from another sample of the same person, matched by shared clones.

The chain links TRBV2 to TRBJ1-3. CDR1 is SNHLY and CDR2 is FYNNEI in the germline V gene. The CDR3 sequence is 14 residues long. CDR3 region: CASSEMSSGNTIYF.

The chain uses TRBV20-1 and TRBJ2-2. The germline V gene has CDR1 DFQATT and CDR2 SNEGSKA (reference sequence). The length of the CDR3 is 12 residues. CDR3 protein: CSASHITGELFF.

The J gene is TRBJ2-4, the V gene TRBV12-3 or TRBV12-4; TCRdb proposes TRBD1, but this gene call is untestable without DNA. The CDR3 extends over 15 amino acids. This chain's CDR3 is CASSFRGLAKNIQYF.

The chain has TRBV6-2 or TRBV6-3 and TRBJ2-2; TCRdb's D call, TRBD2, is unchecked because there is no DNA. Germline V gene data show CDR1 as MNHEY and CDR2 as SVGEGT. The CDR3 totals 16 residues. CDR3 sequence reads: CASSYRIAGEAGELFF.

The gene calls are TRBV3-1 and TRBJ2-3; TCRdb selects TRBD2, and the lack of DNA leaves this call unchecked. The CDR3 is 14 amino acids. Germline CDR1 is LGHDT and CDR2 is YNNKEL (reference sequence). This CDR3 reads CASRLAGGGDTQYF.

This CDR3 reads CASRLGLATSRSYNEQFF. The rearrangement joins TRBV5-1 to TRBJ2-1. This CDR3 comprises 18 residues. The germline CDR1 and CDR2 sequences are SGHRS and YFSETQ.

The J gene is TRBJ2-7, the V gene TRBV7-9; TCRdb's assignment of TRBD2 cannot be checked, as there is no DNA. The CDR3 length is 16 residues. Germline lookup yields CDR1 SEHNR and CDR2 FQNEAQ (reference sequence). The CDR3 protein is CASSFSAGTGSYEQYF.